Reported below is one TCR beta chain. As yet, its antigen is unknown. This CDR3 contains 14 residues. The J segment lost 4 bases and the V segment lost 6 bases, leaving 5 bases of the junction unmatched. CDR1 is MNHEY, CDR2 SMNVEV, per germline (reference sequence). What was amplified from RNA transcripts were TCR beta CDR3 regions. With the HTBI primer set, the TCR CDR3 went through a first round of RT-PCR. TCRdb processed the multiplex PCR reads anew with MiXCR; each CDR3 protein has one entry. The table lists hundreds of thousands of distinct CDR3 sequences, around 25% of them singletons. Uncontrolled infection, other autoimmune disease, pregnancy or lactation led to exclusion. The source of the sample is a study of T cells in Graves' hyperthyroidism and ophthalmopathy. Study in general: At the time of initial diagnosis and before any treatment, peripheral blood was collected. Study results and limitations: Model output signaled ophthalmopathy a median approximately 6 months ahead of onset.

The V and J genes are TRBV27 and TRBJ2-2; the match to TRBD2 covers 7 bases. This TCR came from a woman aged 35 to 49 with Graves' ophthalmopathy. Sample: blood. The DNA for the CDR3 is TGTGCCAGCAGGAGAGCGGGAAGCACCGGGGAGCTGTTTTTT. This codes for CASRRAGSTGELFF.